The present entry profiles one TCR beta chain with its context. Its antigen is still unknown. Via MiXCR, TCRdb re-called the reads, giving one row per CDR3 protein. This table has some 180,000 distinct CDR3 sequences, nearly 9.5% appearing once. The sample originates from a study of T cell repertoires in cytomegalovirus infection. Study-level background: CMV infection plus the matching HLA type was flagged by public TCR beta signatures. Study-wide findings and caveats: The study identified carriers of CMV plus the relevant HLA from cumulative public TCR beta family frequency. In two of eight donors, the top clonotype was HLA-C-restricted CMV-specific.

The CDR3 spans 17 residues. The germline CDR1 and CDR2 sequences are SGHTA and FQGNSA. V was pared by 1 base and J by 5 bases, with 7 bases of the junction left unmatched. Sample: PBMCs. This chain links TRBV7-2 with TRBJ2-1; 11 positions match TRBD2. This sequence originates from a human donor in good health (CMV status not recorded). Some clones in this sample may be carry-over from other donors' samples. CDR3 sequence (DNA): TGTGCCAGCAGCTTAGAATTCTCGGGACTAGCGGACAATGAGCAGTTCTTC. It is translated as CASSLEFSGLADNEQFF.